This T cell receptor beta chain was found in a study of T cells expressing NK-cell markers. Regarding the study as a whole: In a handful of donors, dominant clonotypes made up roughly 25-60.1% of CD3+CD56-NKG2C+ cells.

CDR3 length: 12 residues. Germline V gene lookup returns CDR1 SQVTM and CDR2 ANQGSEA. From its re-call of the 5' RACE reads, TCRdb lists each CDR3 protein once, without DNA. Recorded for this sample: 150,000 to 180,000 distinct CDR3 sequences. Regarding this clonotype: Its antigen is unknown.

V usage is TRBV29-1 and J usage is TRBJ2-1. This receptor was taken from a woman aged 50 to 65 in good health. Material: blood T cells: a sorted CD56 or NKG2C T cell subset, CD4+ or CD8+ T cells, or bulk PBMC T cells (not recorded which). Here the CDR3 reads CSVDQMDNEQFF.